Below, one TCR beta chain is given with its context. This entry is derived from a study of blood T cell repertoires in COVID-19. Background on the study: Both acute and convalescent COVID-19 samples were obtained from the United States, Italy and Spain. T cells, B-cell-depleted T cells, or PBMCs provided the cDNA or gDNA that served as material.

Trimming removed 4 bases from V and 1 base from J; junction bases left unmatched: 4. The CDR3 runs 16 residues. CDR1 is MRHNA and CDR2 is SNTAGT in the germline V gene. In the original workflow: Counts of nucleated cells, estimated from reference gene primer amplification, were obtained. TCRdb's table, derived via immunoSEQ multiplex PCR, lists solely in-frame clones and lacks some. The V and J calls and the clone size are those of that table, but D and trimming were determined from the DNA. The data hold 52,000 or so clones, with 90% observed a single time. V gene TRBV6-4 combines with J gene TRBJ2-2; 9 nucleotides match TRBD2. The clonotype originates from a human donor in a cohort sampled during active COVID-19. Sequenced sample: peripheral blood. The CDR3 region has the DNA TGTGCCAGCAGTGCTGTAGCGGGGGTGAACACCGGGGAGCTGTTTTTT. This gives the protein CASSAVAGVNTGELFF.